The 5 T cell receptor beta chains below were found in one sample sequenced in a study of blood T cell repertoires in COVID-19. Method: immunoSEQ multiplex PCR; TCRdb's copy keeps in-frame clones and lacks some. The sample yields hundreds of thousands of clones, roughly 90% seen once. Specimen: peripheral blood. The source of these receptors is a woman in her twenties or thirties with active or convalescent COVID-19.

CDR3 nucleotide sequence: TGTGCCAGCACCGAGAGACCCTTGACAGGAAAATATAATTCACCCCTCCACTTT. Amino acid sequence: CASTERPLTGKYNSPLHF. The chain recombines TRBV7-9 with TRBJ1-6; D possibly corresponds to TRBD1 (6 bases). V lost 7 bases and J 4 bases, leaving 23 bases between the germline ends. This CDR3 comprises 18 residues. CDR1 is SEHNR and CDR2 is FQNEAQ in the germline V gene (reference sequence).

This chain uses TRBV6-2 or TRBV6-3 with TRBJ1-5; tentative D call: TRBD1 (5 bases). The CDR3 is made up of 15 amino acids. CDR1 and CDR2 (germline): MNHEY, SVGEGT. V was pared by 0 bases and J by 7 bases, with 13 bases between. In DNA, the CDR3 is TGTGCCAGCAGTTACTCGTCGCAGGGAACACAGCCCCAGCATTTT. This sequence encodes CASSYSSQGTQPQHF.

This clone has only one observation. CDR3 sequence reads: CASSQESNQPQHF. As DNA, the CDR3 is TGTGCCAGCAGCCAAGAGAGCAATCAGCCCCAGCATTTT. The chain has TRBV16 and TRBJ1-5; D is ambiguous. Trimming removed 2 bases from V and 1 base from J, with 3 bases in between. The CDR3 is 13 amino acids. Looked up from germline, CDR1 is KGHSY and CDR2 is FQNENV.

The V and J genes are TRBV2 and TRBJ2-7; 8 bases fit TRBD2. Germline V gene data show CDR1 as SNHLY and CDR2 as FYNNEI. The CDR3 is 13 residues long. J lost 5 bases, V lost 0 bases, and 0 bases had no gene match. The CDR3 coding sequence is TGTGCCAGCAGTGAAGCTAGCGGGAACGAGCAGTACTTC. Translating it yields CASSEASGNEQYF.

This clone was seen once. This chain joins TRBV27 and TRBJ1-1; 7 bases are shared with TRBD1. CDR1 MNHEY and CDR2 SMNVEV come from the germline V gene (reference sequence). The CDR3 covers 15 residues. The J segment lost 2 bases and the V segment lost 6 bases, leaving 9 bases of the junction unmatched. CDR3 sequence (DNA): TGTGCCAGCAGAAACTACAGGGGTCACAACACTGAAGCTTTCTTT. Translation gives CASRNYRGHNTEAFF.